This is a list of T cell receptor beta chains from one sample in a study of shared clonotypes between healthy human individuals. The data were produced by immunoSEQ multiplex PCR, yet TCRdb's version contains in-frame clones alone and is incomplete. This table holds over 700,000 clones, about two thirds found once. What was sequenced was memory CD4+ T cells sorted from blood. These receptors all stem from a woman in her twenties or thirties in good health. The CDR3 runs from the conserved cysteine through the conserved F or W. The D gene is left open where the match is weak. Clone size is not always given. Where it is, it says once, few, many or a class for expanded clones.

v_gene: TRBV19
j_gene: TRBJ2-2
d_gene: NA
abundance: NA
CDR3nt: TGTGCCAGTAACATGCCAGGCCGAACCGGGGAGCTGTTTTTT
CDR3aa: CASNMPGRTGELFF

v_gene: TRBV7-9
j_gene: TRBJ2-1
d_gene: TRBD1
abundance: NA
CDR3nt: TGTGCCAGCAGCGGGGGACAGCGCAATGAGCAGTTCTTC
CDR3aa: CASSGGQRNEQFF

v_gene: TRBV11-2
j_gene: TRBJ2-3
d_gene: NA
abundance: NA
CDR3nt: TGTGCCAGCAGCCCACACCCGGGACGCCGCACAGATACGCAGTATTTT
CDR3aa: CASSPHPGRRTDTQYF

v_gene: TRBV7-3
j_gene: TRBJ2-1
d_gene: TRBD2
abundance: few
CDR3nt: TGTGCCAGCAGCCCCAGCGGGAGCAACAATGAGCAGTTCTTC
CDR3aa: CASSPSGSNNEQFF

v_gene: TRBV5-8
j_gene: TRBJ2-2
d_gene: NA
abundance: NA
CDR3nt: TGTGCCAGCAGACTAGCTAGAACGACCGGGGAGCTGTTTTTT
CDR3aa: CASRLARTTGELFF

v_gene: TRBV6-6
j_gene: TRBJ2-6
d_gene: NA
abundance: NA
CDR3nt: TGTGCCAGCAGTACCCAATCTGGGGCCAACGTCCTGACTTTC
CDR3aa: CASSTQSGANVLTF

v_gene: TRBV11-2
j_gene: TRBJ1-1
d_gene: NA
abundance: NA
CDR3nt: TGTGCCAGCAGCTTGCTCCGGGGGAACACTGAAGCTTTCTTT
CDR3aa: CASSLLRGNTEAFF

v_gene: TRBV6-5
j_gene: TRBJ2-2
d_gene: TRBD2
abundance: NA
CDR3nt: TGTGCCAGCAGTTACACTAGCGGTTACACCGGGGAGCTGTTTTTT
CDR3aa: CASSYTSGYTGELFF

v_gene: TRBV18
j_gene: TRBJ1-2
d_gene: NA
abundance: NA
CDR3nt: TGTGCCAGCTCAAACGGACCGCCTAGGGGCAACTATGGCTACACCTTC
CDR3aa: CASSNGPPRGNYGYTF

v_gene: TRBV27
j_gene: TRBJ2-1
d_gene: TRBD2
abundance: NA
CDR3nt: TGTGCCAGCAGTACGACTAGCGGGAGAAGGAATGAGCAGTTCTTC
CDR3aa: CASSTTSGRRNEQFF

v_gene: TRBV28
j_gene: TRBJ1-5
d_gene: NA
abundance: NA
CDR3nt: TGTGCCAGCAGTATCGGCAGGGTGAGCAATCAGCCCCAGCATTTT
CDR3aa: CASSIGRVSNQPQHF

v_gene: TRBV11-1
j_gene: TRBJ2-7
d_gene: NA
abundance: NA
CDR3nt: TGTGCCAGCAGCCTCACCCAGCAGACCGAGCAGTACTTC
CDR3aa: CASSLTQQTEQYF

v_gene: TRBV5-6
j_gene: TRBJ1-2
d_gene: NA
abundance: NA
CDR3nt: TGTGCCAGCAGCCCCAGGGTTAACTATGGCTACACCTTC
CDR3aa: CASSPRVNYGYTF

v_gene: TRBV9
j_gene: TRBJ1-2
d_gene: TRBD1
abundance: NA
CDR3nt: TGTGCCAGCAGCGTGACAGGGGTGGCTGGCTACACCTTC
CDR3aa: CASSVTGVAGYTF

v_gene: TRBV19
j_gene: TRBJ1-5
d_gene: NA
abundance: NA
CDR3nt: TGTGCCAGTAGTATTCTAGGGTTTAGCAATCAGCCCCAGCATTTT
CDR3aa: CASSILGFSNQPQHF

v_gene: TRBV7-9
j_gene: TRBJ1-6
d_gene: NA
abundance: NA
CDR3nt: TGTGCCAGCACCCGGGACCGCGATAATTCACCCCTCCACTTT
CDR3aa: CASTRDRDNSPLHF

v_gene: TRBV4-1
j_gene: TRBJ2-1
d_gene: NA
abundance: NA
CDR3nt: TGCGCCAGCAGCCAAGTGGGATCTAAGGCTGAGCAGTTCTTC
CDR3aa: CASSQVGSKAEQFF

v_gene: TRBV19
j_gene: TRBJ2-1
d_gene: TRBD2
abundance: NA
CDR3nt: TGTGCCAGTAGTAACACTCCCCTAGCGGGAGGTGGTGAGCAGTTCTTC
CDR3aa: CASSNTPLAGGGEQFF

v_gene: TRBV19
j_gene: TRBJ2-6
d_gene: NA
abundance: NA
CDR3nt: TGTGCCAGTAGTATAGATCCGGGACATCTCGGGGGGGCCAACGTCCTGACTTTC
CDR3aa: CASSIDPGHLGGANVLTF

v_gene: TRBV19
j_gene: TRBJ1-5
d_gene: NA
abundance: NA
CDR3nt: TGTGCCAGTAGTTCTCAGCAGGGCCCTCAGCCCCAGCATTTT
CDR3aa: CASSSQQGPQPQHF

v_gene: TRBV30
j_gene: TRBJ2-1
d_gene: NA
abundance: many
CDR3nt: TGTGCCTACATCCCTTCCTTTGGATGGGGGATCGATGAGCAGTTCTTC
CDR3aa: CAYIPSFGWGIDEQFF

v_gene: TRBV19
j_gene: TRBJ1-5
d_gene: NA
abundance: NA
CDR3nt: TGTGCCAGTACTGGGTACCGGAATCAGCCCCAGCATTTT
CDR3aa: CASTGYRNQPQHF

v_gene: TRBV7-2
j_gene: TRBJ1-5
d_gene: TRBD1
abundance: NA
CDR3nt: TGTGCCAGCAGGCGCGCCGGGACAGGGTTGAGTCAGCCCCAGCATTTT
CDR3aa: CASRRAGTGLSQPQHF

v_gene: TRBV7-9
j_gene: TRBJ2-7
d_gene: TRBD2
abundance: NA
CDR3nt: TGTGCCAGCAGCCTCGGGACTAGCGGAATCTCCTACGAGCAGTACTTC
CDR3aa: CASSLGTSGISYEQYF

v_gene: TRBV5-5
j_gene: TRBJ2-6
d_gene: NA
abundance: many
CDR3nt: TGTGCCAGCAGCCAAAACAGTCACGGGGAATCTGGGGCCAACGTCCTGACTTTC
CDR3aa: CASSQNSHGESGANVLTF

v_gene: TRBV10-3
j_gene: TRBJ2-7
d_gene: TRBD1
abundance: NA
CDR3nt: TGTGCCATCAGTGAGGTCAAGGGGGCAGGGGCCTACGAGCAGTACTTC
CDR3aa: CAISEVKGAGAYEQYF

v_gene: TRBV5-5
j_gene: TRBJ1-4
d_gene: NA
abundance: NA
CDR3nt: TGTGCCAGCAGCGCAACCGGACAGACACTTAATGAAAAACTGTTTTTT
CDR3aa: CASSATGQTLNEKLFF

v_gene: TRBV20-1
j_gene: TRBJ1-2
d_gene: NA
abundance: few
CDR3nt: TGCAGTGCTCCGGTTCATGGCTACACCTTC
CDR3aa: CSAPVHGYTF

v_gene: TRBV6-6
j_gene: TRBJ1-5
d_gene: NA
abundance: few
CDR3nt: TGTGCCGCGGCGAGAGTAAATCAGCCCCAGCATTTT
CDR3aa: CAAARVNQPQHF

v_gene: TRBV28
j_gene: TRBJ1-2
d_gene: TRBD1
abundance: NA
CDR3nt: TGTGCCAGCAGGCCGACAGGGGCTCGGAACTATGGCTACACCTTC
CDR3aa: CASRPTGARNYGYTF

v_gene: TRBV12-2
j_gene: TRBJ2-7
d_gene: NA
abundance: NA
CDR3nt: TGTGCAAGTCGCCCCCACCTAGGACTAGCGGGGGGGTACGAGCAGTACTTC
CDR3aa: CASRPHLGLAGGYEQYF